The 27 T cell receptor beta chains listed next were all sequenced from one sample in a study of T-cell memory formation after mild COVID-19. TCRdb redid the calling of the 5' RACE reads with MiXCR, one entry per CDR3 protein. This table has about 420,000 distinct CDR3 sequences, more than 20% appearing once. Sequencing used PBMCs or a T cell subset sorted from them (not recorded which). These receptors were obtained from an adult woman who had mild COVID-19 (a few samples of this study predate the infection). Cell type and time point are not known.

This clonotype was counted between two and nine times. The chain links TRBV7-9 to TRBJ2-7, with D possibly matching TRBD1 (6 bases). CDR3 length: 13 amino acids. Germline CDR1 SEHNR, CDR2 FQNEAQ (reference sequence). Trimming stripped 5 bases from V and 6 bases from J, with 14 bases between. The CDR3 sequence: CASSEGQGAEQYF. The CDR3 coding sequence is TGTGCCAGCAGCGAGGGACAAGGCGCCGAGCAGTACTTC.

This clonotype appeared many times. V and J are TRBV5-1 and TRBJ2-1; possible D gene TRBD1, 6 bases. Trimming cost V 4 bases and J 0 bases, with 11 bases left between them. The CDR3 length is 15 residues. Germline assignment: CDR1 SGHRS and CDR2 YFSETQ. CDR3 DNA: TGCGCCAGCAGCCCAGGGGAGAGCTCCTACAATGAGCAGTTCTTC. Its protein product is CASSPGESSYNEQFF.

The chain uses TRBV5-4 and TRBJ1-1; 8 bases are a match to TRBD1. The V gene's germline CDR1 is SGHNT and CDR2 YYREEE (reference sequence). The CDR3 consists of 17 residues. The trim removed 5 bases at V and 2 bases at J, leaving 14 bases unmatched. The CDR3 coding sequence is TGTGCCAGCAGACTCCAATCGCCAGGGGGCGGCAACACTGAAGCTTTCTTT. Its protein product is CASRLQSPGGGNTEAFF.

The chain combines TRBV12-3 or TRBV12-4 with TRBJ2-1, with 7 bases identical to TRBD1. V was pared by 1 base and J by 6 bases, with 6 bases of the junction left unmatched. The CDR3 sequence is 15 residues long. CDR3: CASSLVRGSSNEQFF. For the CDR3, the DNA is TGTGCCAGCAGTTTAGTCAGGGGGTCTTCCAATGAGCAGTTCTTC.

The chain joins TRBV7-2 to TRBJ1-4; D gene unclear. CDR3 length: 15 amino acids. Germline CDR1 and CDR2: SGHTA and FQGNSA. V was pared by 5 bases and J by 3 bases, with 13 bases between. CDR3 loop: CASSRKHGPNEKLFF. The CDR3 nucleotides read TGTGCCAGCAGCCGAAAACATGGGCCTAATGAAAAACTGTTTTTT.

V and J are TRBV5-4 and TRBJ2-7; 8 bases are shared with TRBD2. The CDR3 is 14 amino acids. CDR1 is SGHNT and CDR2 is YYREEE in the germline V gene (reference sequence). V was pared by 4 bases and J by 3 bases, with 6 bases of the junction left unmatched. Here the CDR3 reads CASSLRGEVYEQYF. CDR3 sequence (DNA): TGTGCCAGCAGCCTGCGGGGGGAAGTCTACGAGCAGTACTTC. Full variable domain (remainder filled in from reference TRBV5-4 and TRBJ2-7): ETGVTQSPTHLIKTRGQQVTLRCSSQSGHNTVSWYQQALGQGPQFIFQYYREEENGRGNFPPRFSGLQFPNYSSELNVNALELDDSALYLCASSLRGEVYEQYFGPGTRLTVT.

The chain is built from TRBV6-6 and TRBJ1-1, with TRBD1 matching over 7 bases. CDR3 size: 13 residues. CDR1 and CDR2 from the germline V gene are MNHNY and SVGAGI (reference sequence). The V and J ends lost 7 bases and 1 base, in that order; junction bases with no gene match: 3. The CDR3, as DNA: TGTGCCAGCAATCAGGGGGGGAACACTGAAGCTTTCTTT. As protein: CASNQGGNTEAFF.

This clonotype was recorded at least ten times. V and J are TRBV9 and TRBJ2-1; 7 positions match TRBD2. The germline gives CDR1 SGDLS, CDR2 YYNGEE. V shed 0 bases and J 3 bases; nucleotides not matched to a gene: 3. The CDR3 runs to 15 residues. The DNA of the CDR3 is TGTGCCAGCAGCGTAGAGGGACTATACTACAATGAGCAGTTCTTC. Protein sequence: CASSVEGLYYNEQFF.

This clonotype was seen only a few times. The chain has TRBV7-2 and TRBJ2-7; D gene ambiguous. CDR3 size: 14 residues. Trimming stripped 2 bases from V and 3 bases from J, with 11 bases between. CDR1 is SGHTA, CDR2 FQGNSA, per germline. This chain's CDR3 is CASSLLGVYYEQYF. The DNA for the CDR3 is TGTGCCAGCAGCTTACTTGGCGTCTACTACGAGCAGTACTTC.

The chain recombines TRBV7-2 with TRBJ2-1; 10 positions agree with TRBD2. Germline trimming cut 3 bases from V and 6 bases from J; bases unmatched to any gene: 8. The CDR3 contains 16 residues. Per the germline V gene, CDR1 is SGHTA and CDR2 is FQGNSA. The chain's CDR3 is CASSLGLAGAFNEQFF. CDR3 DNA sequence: TGTGCCAGCAGCTTGGGGCTAGCGGGAGCATTCAATGAGCAGTTCTTC.

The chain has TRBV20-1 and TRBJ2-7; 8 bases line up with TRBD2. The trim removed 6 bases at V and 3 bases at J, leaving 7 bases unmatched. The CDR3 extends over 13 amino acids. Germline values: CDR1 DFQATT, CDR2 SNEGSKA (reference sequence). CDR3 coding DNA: TGCAGTGCAGTGGCGGGAGGCCTCTACGAGCAGTACTTC. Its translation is CSAVAGGLYEQYF.

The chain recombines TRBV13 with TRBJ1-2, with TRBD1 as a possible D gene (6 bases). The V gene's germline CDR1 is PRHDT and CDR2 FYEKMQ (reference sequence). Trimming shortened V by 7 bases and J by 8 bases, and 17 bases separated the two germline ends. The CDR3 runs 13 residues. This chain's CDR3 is CASNLGGVKGYTF. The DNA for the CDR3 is TGTGCCAGCAATTTGGGGGGCGTAAAAGGCTACACCTTC.

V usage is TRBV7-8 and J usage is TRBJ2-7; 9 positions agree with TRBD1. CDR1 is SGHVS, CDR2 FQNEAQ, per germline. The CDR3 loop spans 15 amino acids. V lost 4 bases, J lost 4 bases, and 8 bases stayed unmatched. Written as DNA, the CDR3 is TGTGCCAGCAGCTCCACAGGGGGCCTATCGTACGAGCAGTACTTC. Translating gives CASSSTGGLSYEQYF.

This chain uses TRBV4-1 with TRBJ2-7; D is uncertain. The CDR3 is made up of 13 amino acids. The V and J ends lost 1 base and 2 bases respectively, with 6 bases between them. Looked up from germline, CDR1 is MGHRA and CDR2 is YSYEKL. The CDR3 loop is CASSQVGAYEQYF. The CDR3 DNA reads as TGCGCCAGCAGCCAAGTAGGAGCCTACGAGCAGTACTTC.

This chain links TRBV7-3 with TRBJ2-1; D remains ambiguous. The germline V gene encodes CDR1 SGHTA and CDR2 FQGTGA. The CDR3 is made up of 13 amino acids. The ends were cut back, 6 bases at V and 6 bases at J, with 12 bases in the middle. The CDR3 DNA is TGTGCCAGCAGACTAACGACTGTCAATGAGCAGTTCTTC. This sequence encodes CASRLTTVNEQFF.

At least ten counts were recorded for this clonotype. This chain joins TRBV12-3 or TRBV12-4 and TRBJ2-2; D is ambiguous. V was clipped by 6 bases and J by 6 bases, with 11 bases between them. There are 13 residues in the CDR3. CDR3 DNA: TGTGCCAGCAGATTATCAAGCGCCGGGGAGCTGTTTTTT. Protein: CASRLSSAGELFF.

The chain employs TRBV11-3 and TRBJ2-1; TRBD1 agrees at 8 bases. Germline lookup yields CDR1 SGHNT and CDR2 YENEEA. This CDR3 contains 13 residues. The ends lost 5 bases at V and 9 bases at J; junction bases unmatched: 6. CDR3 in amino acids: CASSHTQGAEQFF. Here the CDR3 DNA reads TGTGCCAGCAGCCACACCCAGGGGGCTGAGCAGTTCTTC.

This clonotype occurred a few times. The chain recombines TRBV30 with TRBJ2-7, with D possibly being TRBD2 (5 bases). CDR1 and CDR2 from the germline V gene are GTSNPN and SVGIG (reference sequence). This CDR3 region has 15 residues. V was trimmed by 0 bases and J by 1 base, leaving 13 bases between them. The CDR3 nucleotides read TGTGCCTGGAGTGTACGGGGTGGGGTTTCCTACGAGCAGTACTTC. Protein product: CAWSVRGGVSYEQYF.

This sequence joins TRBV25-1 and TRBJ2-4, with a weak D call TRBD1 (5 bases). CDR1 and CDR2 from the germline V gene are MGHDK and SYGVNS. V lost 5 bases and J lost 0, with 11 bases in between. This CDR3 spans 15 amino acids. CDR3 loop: CASSIAGLAKNIQYF. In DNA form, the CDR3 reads TGTGCCAGCAGTATCGCAGGGCTAGCCAAAAACATTCAGTACTTC.

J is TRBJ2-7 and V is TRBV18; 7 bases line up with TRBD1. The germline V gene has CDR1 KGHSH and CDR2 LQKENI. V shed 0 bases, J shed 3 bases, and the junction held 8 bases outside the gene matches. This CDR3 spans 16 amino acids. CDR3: CASSPPSTGVLYEQYF. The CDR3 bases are TGTGCCAGCTCACCACCGAGTACAGGGGTTCTCTACGAGCAGTACTTC.

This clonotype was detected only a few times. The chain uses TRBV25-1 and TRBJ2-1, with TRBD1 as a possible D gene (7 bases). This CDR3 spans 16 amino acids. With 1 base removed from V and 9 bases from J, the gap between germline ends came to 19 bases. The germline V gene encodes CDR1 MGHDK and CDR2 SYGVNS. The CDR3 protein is CASSESRQGRGGEQFF. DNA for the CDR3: TGTGCCAGCAGTGAATCCCGACAGGGACGGGGAGGTGAGCAGTTCTTC.

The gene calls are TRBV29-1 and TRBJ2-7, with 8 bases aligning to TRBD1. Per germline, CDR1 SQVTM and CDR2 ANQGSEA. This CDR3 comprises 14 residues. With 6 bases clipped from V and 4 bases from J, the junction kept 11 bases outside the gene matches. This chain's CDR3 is CSVAGQVDLYEQYF. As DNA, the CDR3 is TGCAGCGTCGCGGGACAGGTTGACCTATACGAGCAGTACTTC.

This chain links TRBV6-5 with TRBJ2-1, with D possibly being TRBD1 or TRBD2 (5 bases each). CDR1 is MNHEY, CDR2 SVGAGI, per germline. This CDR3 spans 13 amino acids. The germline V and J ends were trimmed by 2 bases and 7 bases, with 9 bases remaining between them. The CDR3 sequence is CASSYLGRNEQFF. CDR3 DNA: TGTGCCAGCAGTTACCTGGGACGGAATGAGCAGTTCTTC.

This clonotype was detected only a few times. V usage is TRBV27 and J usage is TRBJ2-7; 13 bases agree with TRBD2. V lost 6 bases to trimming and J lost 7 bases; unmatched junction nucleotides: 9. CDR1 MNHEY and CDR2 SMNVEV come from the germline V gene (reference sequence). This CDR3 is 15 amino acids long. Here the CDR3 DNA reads TGTGCCAGCAGACCCGGACTAGCGGGGGCCCCTGAGCAGTACTTC. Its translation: CASRPGLAGAPEQYF.

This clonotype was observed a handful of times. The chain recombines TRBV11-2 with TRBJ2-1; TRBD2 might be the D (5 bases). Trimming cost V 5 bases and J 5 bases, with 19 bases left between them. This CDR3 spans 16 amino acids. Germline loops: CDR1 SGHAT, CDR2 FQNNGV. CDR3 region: CASSAQRASSNNEQFF. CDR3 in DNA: TGTGCCAGCAGCGCCCAACGGGCTAGCAGCAACAATGAGCAGTTCTTC.

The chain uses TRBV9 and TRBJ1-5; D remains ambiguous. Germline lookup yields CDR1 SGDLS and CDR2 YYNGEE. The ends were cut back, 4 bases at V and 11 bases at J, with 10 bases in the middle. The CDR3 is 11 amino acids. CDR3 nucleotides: TGTGCCAGCAGCCCGCCCCTAGCCCAGCATTTT. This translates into CASSPPLAQHF. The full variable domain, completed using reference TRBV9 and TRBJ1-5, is DSGVTQTPKHLITATGQRVTLRCSPRSGDLSVYWYQQSLDQGLQFLIQYYNGEERAKGNILERFSAQQFPDLHSELNLSSLELGDSALYFCASSPPLAQHFGDGTRLSIL.

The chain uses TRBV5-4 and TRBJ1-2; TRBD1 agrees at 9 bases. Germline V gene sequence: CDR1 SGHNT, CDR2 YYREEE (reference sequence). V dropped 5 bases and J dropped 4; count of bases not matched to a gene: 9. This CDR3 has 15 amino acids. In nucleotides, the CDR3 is TGTGCCAGCAGGCCAACAGGGGGCGCGGTCTATGGCTACACCTTC. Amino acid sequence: CASRPTGGAVYGYTF.